This passage covers 18 T cell receptor beta chains from one sample sequenced in a study of cytomegalovirus exposure and HLA in healthy donors. Using immunoSEQ multiplex PCR, the repertoire was profiled, and TCRdb retains in-frame clones only, with some absent. This sample yields about 260,000 clones, of which roughly 88% are seen a single time; around 3.1% belongs to the top ten. Sequenced input: PBMCs. The receptors come from a woman aged 25 to 45 in good health and CMV-seronegative.

As DNA, the CDR3 is TGTGCCAGCAGCTTAGTGCCGGGGTACAATGAGCAGTTCTTC. Translating gives CASSLVPGYNEQFF. V usage is TRBV7-6 and J usage is TRBJ2-1, with D possibly being TRBD2 (5 bases). Germline CDR1 is SGHVS and CDR2 is FNYEAQ. V lost 1 base to trimming and J lost 4 bases, with 8 bases between them. The CDR3 covers 14 residues.

The genes are TRBV5-1 and TRBJ2-7; D not resolved. The CDR3 loop spans 12 amino acids. Trimming took 0 bases from V and 5 from J, leaving 6 bases between them. Germline V lookup: CDR1 SGHRS, CDR2 YFSETQ. The CDR3 loop is CASSLVPNEQYF. The CDR3 DNA reads TGCGCCAGCAGCTTGGTACCTAACGAGCAGTACTTC.

The chain links TRBV28 to TRBJ1-1; D not certain. Germline-derived CDR1 and CDR2 are MDHEN and SYDVKM. Trimming took 6 bases from V and 1 from J, leaving 9 bases between them. The CDR3 length is 13 residues. The DNA of the CDR3 is TGTGCCAGCAGGCCCTCGGGGAACACTGAAGCTTTCTTT. Translating gives CASRPSGNTEAFF.

The table lists this clone with a count of one. The V and J genes are TRBV18 and TRBJ2-1; the D gene could be TRBD1 or TRBD2 (5 bases each). Germline V gene lookup returns CDR1 KGHSH and CDR2 LQKENI. With 8 bases removed from V and 3 bases from J, the gap between germline ends came to 14 bases. This CDR3 contains 14 residues. The CDR3 here is CASGRDGDYNEQFF. The CDR3 DNA reads TGTGCCAGCGGCCGGGACGGTGACTACAATGAGCAGTTCTTC. Drawing the rest from reference TRBV18 and TRBJ2-1, the complete variable domain is NAGVMQNPRHLVRRRGQEARLRCSPMKGHSHVYWYRQLPEEGLKFMVYLQKENIIDESGMPKERFSAEFPKEGPSILRIQQVVRGDSAAYFCASGRDGDYNEQFFGPGTRLTVL.

This chain connects TRBV25-1 to TRBJ1-5; the D is unclear. Germline V gene data show CDR1 as MGHDK and CDR2 as SYGVNS. V was clipped by 6 bases and J by 2 bases, with 14 bases between them. CDR3 length: 15 amino acids. As DNA, the CDR3 is TGTGCCAGCAGCGGCGACAATTTTCGCAATCAGCCCCAGCATTTT. Translated, it gives CASSGDNFRNQPQHF.

V gene TRBV10-3 combines with J gene TRBJ1-1, with D perhaps TRBD1 (6 bases). The CDR3 contains 14 residues. The V and J ends lost 6 bases and 1 base respectively, with 12 bases between them. Germline CDR1 and CDR2: ENHRY and SYGVKD. CDR3 region: CAISPGQTNTEAFF. CDR3 sequence (DNA): TGTGCCATCAGCCCGGGACAAACGAACACTGAAGCTTTCTTT.

The V call is TRBV7-7, the J call TRBJ1-2; no firm D call. The V end was cut by 7 bases, the J end by 4 bases, with 22 bases between. Germline CDR1 reads SSHAT; CDR2 reads FNYEAQ (reference sequence). The CDR3 has 16 amino acids. For the CDR3, the DNA is TGTGCCAGCACCCCGTCCCCTCTCACGGCAGGCTATGGCTACACCTTC. It translates to CASTPSPLTAGYGYTF.

The V gene is TRBV5-8, the J gene TRBJ2-5; 8 nucleotides align to TRBD2. The V and J ends lost 9 bases and 0 bases, in that order; junction bases with no gene match: 13. Looked up from germline, CDR1 is SGHTS and CDR2 is YDEGEE. This CDR3 has 16 residues. The CDR3 reads CATSYVAGPDQETQYF. CDR3 bases: TGTGCCACGAGTTACGTAGCGGGACCAGACCAAGAGACCCAGTACTTC.

The rearrangement uses TRBV18 and TRBJ2-1; 15 bases fit TRBD2. Germline CDR1 and CDR2: KGHSH and LQKENI. The CDR3 has 20 amino acids. Trimming removed 4 bases from V and 3 bases from J; junction bases left unmatched: 13. The CDR3, as DNA: TGTGCCAGCTCACGAACTACCGGGACTAGCGGGAGGTTGGTCTACAATGAGCAGTTCTTC. As protein: CASSRTTGTSGRLVYNEQFF.

V gene TRBV27 combines with J gene TRBJ2-1; D gene ambiguous. CDR1 MNHEY and CDR2 SMNVEV come from the germline V gene (reference sequence). The CDR3 consists of 16 residues. Trimming shortened V by 5 bases and J by 5 bases, and 19 bases separated the two germline ends. The CDR3 loop is CASSPTGNPLDNEQFF. The CDR3 coding sequence is TGTGCCAGCAGTCCAACGGGTAATCCCCTTGACAATGAGCAGTTCTTC.

This rearrangement joins TRBV19 to TRBJ2-7; TRBD2 matches at 10 bases. The CDR3 runs to 15 residues. CDR1 is LNHDA, CDR2 SQIVND, per germline (reference sequence). The V segment lost 5 bases and the J segment 3 bases; nucleotides outside the gene matches: 7. The CDR3 bases are TGTGCCAGTAGTCCACAAGCGGGAGGGCGCTACGAGCAGTACTTC. It specifies CASSPQAGGRYEQYF.

The chain recombines TRBV28 with TRBJ2-6; D not certain. V gave up 3 bases and J gave up 4 bases, with 10 bases separating them. This CDR3 contains 15 residues. CDR1 is MDHEN, CDR2 SYDVKM, per germline. As DNA, the CDR3 is TGTGCCAGCAGTTTTCGGGTGGCCGGGGCCAACGTCCTGACTTTC. It specifies CASSFRVAGANVLTF.

CDR3 residues: CASSLVGTGSGYTF. The CDR3 region has the DNA TGTGCCAGCAGCTTGGTCGGGACAGGGTCTGGCTACACCTTC. The V and J genes are TRBV5-4 and TRBJ1-2; TRBD1 matches at 9 bases. Looked up from germline, CDR1 is SGHNT and CDR2 is YYREEE (reference sequence). V shed 0 bases, J shed 7 bases, and the junction held 4 bases outside the gene matches. This CDR3 spans 14 amino acids.

J is TRBJ2-5 and V is TRBV7-6, with TRBD2 matching over 8 bases. Germline V gives CDR1 SGHVS, CDR2 FNYEAQ. The CDR3 totals 16 residues. With V trimmed by 0 bases and J by 5 bases, 8 bases remained unmatched. The CDR3 loop reads CASSLASGSGGETQYF. CDR3 coding DNA: TGTGCCAGCAGCTTAGCGAGCGGGAGTGGGGGTGAGACCCAGTACTTC.

This clone has a handful of counts. V and J are TRBV27 and TRBJ1-2, with D maybe TRBD1 (6 bases). V lost 6 bases and J 3 bases, leaving 17 bases between the germline ends. The CDR3 sequence is 15 residues long. Looked up from germline, CDR1 is MNHEY and CDR2 is SMNVEV (reference sequence). In DNA form, the CDR3 reads TGTGCCAGCAGGAAAGCCCCAGGGGAACACTATGGCTACACCTTC. It is translated as CASRKAPGEHYGYTF.

The chain couples TRBV2 to TRBJ2-1; 12 nucleotides agree with TRBD2. CDR3 size: 17 residues. Germline-derived CDR1 and CDR2 are SNHLY and FYNNEI. After removal of 6 bases from V and 0 bases from J, the junction contained 6 bases not matched to a gene. The CDR3, as DNA: TGTGCCAGCAGCCGACTAGCGGGAGTCAGCTCCTACAATGAGCAGTTCTTC. Amino acid sequence: CASSRLAGVSSYNEQFF.

J is TRBJ2-7 and V is TRBV7-6, with 9 bases identical to TRBD2. The CDR3 extends over 17 amino acids. Trimming took 1 base from V and 1 from J; bases not matched to a gene: 8. Looked up from germline, CDR1 is SGHVS and CDR2 is FNYEAQ. This CDR3 is CASSLGSGLAGSYEQYF. CDR3 in DNA: TGTGCCAGCAGCTTAGGGTCGGGTCTAGCGGGGTCCTACGAGCAGTACTTC. Full variable domain (rest looked up from reference TRBV7-6 and TRBJ2-7): GAGVSQSPRYKVTKRGQDVALRCDPISGHVSLYWYRQALGQGPEFLTYFNYEAQQDKSGLPNDRFSAERPEGSISTLTIQRTEQRDSAMYRCASSLGSGLAGSYEQYFGPGTRLTVT.

The chain carries TRBV9 and TRBJ2-3; a possible D gene is TRBD2 (6 bases). The CDR3 contains 16 residues. The germline gives CDR1 SGDLS, CDR2 YYNGEE. V was clipped by 0 bases and J by 2 bases, with 13 bases between them. Written as DNA, the CDR3 is TGTGCCAGCAGCGTAGATGTTAGCGGACTCACAGATACGCAGTATTTT. Translated, it gives CASSVDVSGLTDTQYF.